This T cell receptor beta chain was identified during a study of blood T cell repertoires in COVID-19. Clones were read by immunoSEQ multiplex PCR, and TCRdb kept only the in-frame ones, dropping some. The profile covers some 16,000 clones, with roughly nine tenths appearing a single time and 10% taken by the ten largest. V lost 4 bases and J lost 7, with 20 bases in between. The germline gives CDR1 LGHDT, CDR2 YNNKEL (reference sequence). CDR3 length equals 16 residues. The chain recombines TRBV3-1 (or the pseudogene TRBV3-2) with TRBJ2-1; D perhaps matches TRBD1 (7 bases). The sequenced sample consisted of peripheral blood. The receptor was isolated from a man aged 80 or over with acute or convalescent COVID-19. CDR3 residues: CASSPQGRGHLNEQFF. The DNA of the CDR3 is TGTGCCAGCAGCCCACAGGGGCGGGGCCATTTAAATGAGCAGTTCTTC.